This T cell receptor beta chain was observed in a study of beta chain features in type 1 diabetes. This clone has more than one count but fewer than ten. As yet, its antigen is unknown. One heparinised draw of blood, averaging approximately 110 mL, came from each donor. Populations isolated by sorting all had purity greater than 95%. Overall study results and limits: Cells that show high TCR expression could be over-represented by cDNA sequencing. When Type 1 diabetes patients were examined, their TCRB CDR3s proved moderately but significantly shorter in all four CD4+ subsets.

Reverse transcription of all isolated RNA meant that expressed TCRB transcripts were sequenced. Clones were read by immunoSEQ multiplex PCR, and TCRdb kept only the in-frame ones, dropping some. The sample consists of more than 300,000 clones, roughly 12% of them appearing once. This CDR3 spans 13 amino acids. V lost 8 bases and J 1 base, leaving 9 bases between the germline ends. CDR1 is ENHRY, CDR2 SYGVKD, per germline. The origin of this receptor is a woman under 30 with type 1 diabetes. The chain employs TRBV10-3 and TRBJ1-3; D gene unclear. Sample: naive CD4+ T cells from blood. DNA of the CDR3: TGTGCCATCCGGGGAGGGTCTGGAAACACCATATATTTT. Protein sequence: CAIRGGSGNTIYF.